Below are 12 T cell receptor beta chains sequenced from a single sample in a study of control samples from healthy donors and cancer patients. Using immunoSEQ multiplex PCR, the repertoire was profiled, and TCRdb retains in-frame clones only, with some absent. Of 69,000 or so clones in the sample, 94% are singletons; the top ten hold over 2.5%. The sample taken for sequencing was blood. The receptors stem from a woman in her twenties or thirties in good health.

This chain links TRBV27 with TRBJ2-7; D could derive from TRBD1 or TRBD2 (6 bases each). The CDR3 has 14 amino acids. V dropped 8 bases and J dropped 2 bases, with 16 bases sitting between them. Germline V lookup: CDR1 MNHEY, CDR2 SMNVEV (reference sequence). The CDR3 protein is CASGGLELPYEQYF. In DNA form, the CDR3 reads TGTGCCAGCGGGGGGCTAGAGCTTCCCTACGAGCAGTACTTC.

This chain joins TRBV6-5 and TRBJ2-7; TRBD1 agrees at 9 bases. The CDR3 is 14 residues long. J was trimmed by 3 bases and V by 4 bases; bases with no gene match: 4. Germline values: CDR1 MNHEY, CDR2 SVGAGI. The CDR3 loop is CASSLTGGDYEQYF. CDR3 bases: TGTGCCAGCAGTTTAACAGGGGGCGACTACGAGCAGTACTTC.

The chain couples TRBV27 to TRBJ1-6; D may be TRBD1 (6 bases). The germline V gene encodes CDR1 MNHEY and CDR2 SMNVEV (reference sequence). Between the trimmed V and J ends, which lost 5 bases and 3 bases, there was a span of 11 bases. CDR3 size: 15 residues. The CDR3 region is CASSPPGHYNSPLHF. In nucleotides, the CDR3 is TGTGCCAGCAGTCCGCCGGGACACTATAATTCACCCCTCCACTTT.

The V and J genes are TRBV19 and TRBJ2-3; 10 nucleotides match TRBD2. There are 14 residues in the CDR3. The germline CDR1 and CDR2 sequences are LNHDA and SQIVND (reference sequence). Trimming at V came to 10 bases and at J to 2 bases, leaving 6 bases not matched to a gene. In DNA form, the CDR3 reads TGTGCCACCAAACTAGCGGGGTACACAGATACGCAGTATTTT. This translates into CATKLAGYTDTQYF.

The chain combines TRBV18 with TRBJ1-5; possible D gene TRBD1, 5 bases. The germline V gene has CDR1 KGHSH and CDR2 LQKENI. V lost 0 bases to trimming and J lost 8 bases, with 11 bases between them. This CDR3 has 14 residues. CDR3 nucleotides: TGTGCCAGCTCACCACCGGGGGTCAGAGAGCCCCAGCATTTT. Residues: CASSPPGVREPQHF.

This chain links TRBV27 with TRBJ2-2; the D is unclear. The V gene's germline CDR1 is MNHEY and CDR2 SMNVEV (reference sequence). V dropped 3 bases and J dropped 2 bases, with 7 bases sitting between them. The CDR3 is made up of 14 amino acids. CDR3 bases: TGTGCCAGCAGTTTCGAGCCAAACACCGGGGAGCTGTTTTTT. Its translation is CASSFEPNTGELFF.

J is TRBJ2-3 and V is TRBV10-1; TRBD2 matches at 10 bases. Germline V lookup: CDR1 WNHNN, CDR2 SYGVQD (reference sequence). V lost 5 bases and J lost 5; bases outside the gene matches: 7. There are 15 residues in the CDR3. CDR3 nucleotides: TGCGCCAGCAGTCCTAGCGGGGGAGAGGGAGATACGCAGTATTTT. Translation: CASSPSGGEGDTQYF.

The chain carries TRBV3-1 (or the pseudogene TRBV3-2) and TRBJ1-1; no definite D call. V shed 8 bases and J shed 1 base, with 11 bases lying between them. This CDR3 contains 13 residues. Germline V gives CDR1 LGHDT, CDR2 YNNKEL (reference sequence). The CDR3 DNA reads TGTGCCAGCTCAAGGACGGAGAACACTGAAGCTTTCTTT. Residues: CASSRTENTEAFF.

The rearrangement joins TRBV18 to TRBJ2-1; 13 bases fit TRBD2. The CDR3 has 16 amino acids. Germline V gives CDR1 KGHSH, CDR2 LQKENI. V was clipped by 2 bases and J by 2 bases; unmatched bases: 0. The CDR3 sequence is CASSPGLAGAYNEQFF. CDR3 nucleotide sequence: TGTGCCAGCTCACCAGGACTAGCGGGGGCCTACAATGAGCAGTTCTTC.

This rearrangement joins TRBV6-1 to TRBJ1-2; D uncertain. Trimming left V 3 bases short and J 4 bases short, with 18 bases between. CDR3 length equals 16 residues. The germline CDR1 and CDR2 sequences are MNHNS and SASEGT. CDR3: CASSDEGTHLGYGYTF. The CDR3, as DNA: TGTGCCAGCAGTGATGAGGGCACACACTTGGGCTATGGCTACACCTTC.

The rearrangement links TRBV5-7 to TRBJ2-4; 7 nucleotides agree with TRBD1. TRBV5-7 is annotated as an ORF whose role is uncertain. The CDR3 totals 16 residues. V shed 1 base, J shed 6 bases, and the junction held 10 bases outside the gene matches. Here the CDR3 reads CASSLPRNGTVNIQYF. Here the CDR3 DNA reads TGTGCCAGCAGCTTGCCCCGCAACGGGACAGTAAACATTCAGTACTTC.

J is TRBJ2-7 and V is TRBV5-4; 7 bases fit TRBD2. Germline values: CDR1 SGHNT, CDR2 YYREEE (reference sequence). Trimming removed 4 bases from V and 2 bases from J; junction bases left unmatched: 6. The CDR3 spans 14 residues. CDR3 region: CASSPESGAYEQYV. CDR3 sequence (DNA): TGTGCCAGCAGCCCGGAAAGCGGGGCCTACGAGCAGTACGTC.